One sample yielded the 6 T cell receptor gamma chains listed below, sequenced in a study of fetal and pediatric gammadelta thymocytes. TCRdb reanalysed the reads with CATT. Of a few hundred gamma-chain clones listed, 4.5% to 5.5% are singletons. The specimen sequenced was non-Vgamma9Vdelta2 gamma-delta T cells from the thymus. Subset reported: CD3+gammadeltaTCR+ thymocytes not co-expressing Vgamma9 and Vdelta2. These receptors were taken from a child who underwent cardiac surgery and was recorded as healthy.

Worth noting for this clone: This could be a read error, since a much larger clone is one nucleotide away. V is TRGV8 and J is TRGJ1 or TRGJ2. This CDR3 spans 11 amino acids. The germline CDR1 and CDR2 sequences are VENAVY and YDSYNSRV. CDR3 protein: CASWDRMAKLF. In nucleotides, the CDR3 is TGTGCCTCCTGGGATAGGATGGCGAAACTCTTT.

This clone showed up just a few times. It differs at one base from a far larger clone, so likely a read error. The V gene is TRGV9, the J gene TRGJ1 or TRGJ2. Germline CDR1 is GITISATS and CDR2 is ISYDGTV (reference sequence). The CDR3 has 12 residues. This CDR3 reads CALWEAYYKNLF. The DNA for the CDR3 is TGTGCCTTGTGGGAGGCGTATTATAAGAACCTCTTT.

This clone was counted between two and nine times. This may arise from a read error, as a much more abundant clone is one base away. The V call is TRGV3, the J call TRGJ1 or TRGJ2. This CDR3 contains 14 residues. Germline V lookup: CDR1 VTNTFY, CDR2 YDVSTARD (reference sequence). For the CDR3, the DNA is TGTGCCACCTGGGACAGGCACGATTATTATAAGAACCTCTTT. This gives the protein CATWDRHDYYKNLF.

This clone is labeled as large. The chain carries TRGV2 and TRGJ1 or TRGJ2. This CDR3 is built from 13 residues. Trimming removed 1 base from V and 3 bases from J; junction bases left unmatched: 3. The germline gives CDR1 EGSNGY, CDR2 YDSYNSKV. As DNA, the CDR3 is TGTGCCACCTGGGACGGACTTTATTATAAGAAACTCTTT. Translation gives CATWDGLYYKKLF.

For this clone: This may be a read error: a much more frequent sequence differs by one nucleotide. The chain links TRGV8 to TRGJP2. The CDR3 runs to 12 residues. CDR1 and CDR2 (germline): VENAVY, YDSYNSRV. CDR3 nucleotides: TGTGCCACCTGGGATAGTGATTGGATCATGACGTTT. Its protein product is CATWDSDWIMTF.

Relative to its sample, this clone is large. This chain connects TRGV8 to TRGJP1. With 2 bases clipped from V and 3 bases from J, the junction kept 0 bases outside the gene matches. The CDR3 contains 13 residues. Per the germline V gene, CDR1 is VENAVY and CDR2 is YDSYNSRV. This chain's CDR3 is CATWDTTGWFKIF. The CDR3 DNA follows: TGTGCCACCTGGGATACCACTGGTTGGTTCAAGATATTT.